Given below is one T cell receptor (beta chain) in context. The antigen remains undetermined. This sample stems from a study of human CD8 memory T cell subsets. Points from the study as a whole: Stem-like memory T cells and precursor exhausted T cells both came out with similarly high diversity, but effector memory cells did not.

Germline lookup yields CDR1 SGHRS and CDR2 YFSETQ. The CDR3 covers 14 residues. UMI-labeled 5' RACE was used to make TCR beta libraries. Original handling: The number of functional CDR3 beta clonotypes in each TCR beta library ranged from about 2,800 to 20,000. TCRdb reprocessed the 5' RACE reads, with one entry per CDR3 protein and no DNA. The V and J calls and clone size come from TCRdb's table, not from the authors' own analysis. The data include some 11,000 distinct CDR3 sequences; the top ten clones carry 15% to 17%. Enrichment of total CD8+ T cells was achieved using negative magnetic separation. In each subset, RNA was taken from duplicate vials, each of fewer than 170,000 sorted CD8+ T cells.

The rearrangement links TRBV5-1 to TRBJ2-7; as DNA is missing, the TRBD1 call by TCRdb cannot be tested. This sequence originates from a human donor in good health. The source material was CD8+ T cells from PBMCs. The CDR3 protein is CASSPGQGNDEQYF.